This entry concerns a single T cell receptor (beta chain). Antigen: not known. Individual cDNA molecules received unique molecular identifiers. MiXCR was run by TCRdb on the 5' RACE reads, yielding one entry per CDR3 protein. Among roughly 55,000 distinct CDR3 sequences listed, more than 9% were seen once. These data belong to a study of early T cells in non-severe SARS-CoV-2 infection. About the study: Sequencing of unsorted whole blood was done on bulk RNA, leaving chains unpaired. Study-level points and caveats: VDJdb matches were skewed toward anti-spike CD8 T cell responses.

This receptor was taken from an adult who was a healthcare worker with PCR-confirmed SARS-CoV-2 infection or an uninfected control (not recorded which). Sequenced material: whole blood.

This CDR3 reads CASSPGQGAIYGYTF. DNA for the CDR3: TGTGCCAGCAGTCCTGGACAGGGGGCGATCTATGGCTACACCTTC. This chain joins TRBV12-3 or TRBV12-4 and TRBJ1-2; 11 nucleotides agree with TRBD1. The CDR3 has 15 amino acids. The trim removed 5 bases at V and 4 bases at J, leaving 6 bases unmatched.